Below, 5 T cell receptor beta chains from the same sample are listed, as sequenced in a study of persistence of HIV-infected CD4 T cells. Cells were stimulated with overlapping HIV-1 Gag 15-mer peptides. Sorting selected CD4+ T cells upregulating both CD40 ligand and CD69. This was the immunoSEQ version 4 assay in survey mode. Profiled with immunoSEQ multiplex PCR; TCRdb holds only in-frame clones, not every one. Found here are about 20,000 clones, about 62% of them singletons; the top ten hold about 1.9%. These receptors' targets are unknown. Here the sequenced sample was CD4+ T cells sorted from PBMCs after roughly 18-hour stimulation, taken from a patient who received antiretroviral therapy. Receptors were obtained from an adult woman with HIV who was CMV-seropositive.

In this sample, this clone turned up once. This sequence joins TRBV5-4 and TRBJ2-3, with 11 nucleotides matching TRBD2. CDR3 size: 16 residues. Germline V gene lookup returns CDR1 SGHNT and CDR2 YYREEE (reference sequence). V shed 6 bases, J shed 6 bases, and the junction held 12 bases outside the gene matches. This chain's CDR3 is CASTTAGTSGGDTQYF. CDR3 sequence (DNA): TGTGCCAGCACCACGGCGGGGACTAGCGGTGGGGATACGCAGTATTTT.

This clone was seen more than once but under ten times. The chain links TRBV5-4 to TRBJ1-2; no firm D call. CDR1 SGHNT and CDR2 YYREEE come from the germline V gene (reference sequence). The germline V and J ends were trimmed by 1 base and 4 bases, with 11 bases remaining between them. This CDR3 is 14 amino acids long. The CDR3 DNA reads TGTGCCAGCAGCTTGAAGGGAATCGGCTATGGCTACACCTTC. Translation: CASSLKGIGYGYTF.

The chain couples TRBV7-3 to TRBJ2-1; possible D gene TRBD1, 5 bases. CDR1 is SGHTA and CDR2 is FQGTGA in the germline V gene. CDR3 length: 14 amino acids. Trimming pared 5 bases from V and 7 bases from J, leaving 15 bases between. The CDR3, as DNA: TGTGCCAGCAGCCAGAGTGGGGCCGGGAATGAGCAGTTCTTC. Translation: CASSQSGAGNEQFF.

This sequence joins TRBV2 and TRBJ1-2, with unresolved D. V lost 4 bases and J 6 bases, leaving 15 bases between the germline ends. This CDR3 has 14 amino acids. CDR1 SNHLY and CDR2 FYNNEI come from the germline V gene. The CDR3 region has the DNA TGTGCCAGCAGTGTTAGGGTATCGGAGGATGGCTACACCTTC. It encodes CASSVRVSEDGYTF.

The chain's CDR3 is CASSLPGQGYEQYF. CDR3 bases: TGTGCCAGCAGTCTCCCGGGACAGGGCTACGAGCAGTACTTC. The chain joins TRBV28 to TRBJ2-7; 9 positions agree with TRBD1. This CDR3 region has 14 residues. After removal of 5 bases from V and 3 bases from J, the junction contained 5 bases not matched to a gene. In germline, CDR1 is MDHEN, CDR2 SYDVKM.